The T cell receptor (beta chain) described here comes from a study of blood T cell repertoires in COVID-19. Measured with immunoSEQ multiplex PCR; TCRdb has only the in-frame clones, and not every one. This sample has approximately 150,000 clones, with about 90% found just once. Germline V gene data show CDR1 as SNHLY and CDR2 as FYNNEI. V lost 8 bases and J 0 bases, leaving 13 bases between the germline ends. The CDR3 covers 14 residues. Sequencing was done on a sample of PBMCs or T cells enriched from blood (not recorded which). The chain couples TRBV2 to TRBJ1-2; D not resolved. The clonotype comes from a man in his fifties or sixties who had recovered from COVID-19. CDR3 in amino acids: CASFLGRANYGYTF. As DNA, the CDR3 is TGTGCCAGCTTTTTGGGGAGAGCTAACTATGGCTACACCTTC.